These 25 T cell receptor beta chains came from one sample sequenced in a study of breast tumors, draining lymph nodes, adjacent tissues. MiXCR, applied by TCRdb to the multiplex PCR reads, yields one record per CDR3 protein. Of about 17,000 distinct CDR3 sequences listed, roughly 63% are singletons. The sample consisted of tumor-adjacent breast tissue. These TCRs come from a female donor with breast cancer. Some clones in this sample may be carry-over from other donors' samples.

This clonotype came up a few times. V and J are TRBV6-2 or TRBV6-3 and TRBJ1-1; no clear D. V gave up 5 bases and J gave up 6 bases, with 10 bases separating them. Looked up from germline, CDR1 is MNHEY and CDR2 is SVGEGT. The CDR3 totals 12 residues. As DNA, the CDR3 is TGTGCCAGCAGTCACTTGGGGTCTGAAGCTTTCTTT. It yields the protein CASSHLGSEAFF.

V gene TRBV9 combines with J gene TRBJ2-1; D gene uncertain. The CDR3 runs 14 residues. CDR1 and CDR2 (germline): SGDLS, YYNGEE. V gave up 0 bases and J gave up 11 bases, with 15 bases separating them. CDR3 protein: CASSVAALGEQQFF. CDR3 coding DNA: TGTGCCAGCAGCGTAGCTGCCCTTGGGGAACAGCAGTTCTTC.

This clonotype appeared once. Here the CDR3 DNA reads TGTGCCAGCAGTGAAGCGGGACAGGTCTATGGCTACACCTTC. This encodes CASSEAGQVYGYTF. The rearrangement links TRBV2 to TRBJ1-2, with TRBD1 matching over 8 bases. The V gene end was trimmed by 0 bases and the J gene end by 4 bases; junction bases not matched to a gene: 1. Germline V CDR1 and CDR2: SNHLY, FYNNEI. The CDR3 length is 14 residues. Together with reference TRBV2 and TRBJ1-2, the CDR3 gives the full variable domain: EPEVTQTPSHQVTQMGQEVILRCVPISNHLYFYWYRQILGQKVEFLVSFYNNEISEKSEIFDDQFSVERPDGSNFTLKIRSTKLEDSAMYFCASSEAGQVYGYTFGSGTRLTVV.

The chain recombines TRBV4-1 with TRBJ2-1; 11 bases map to TRBD2. Germline loops: CDR1 MGHRA, CDR2 YSYEKL. J was trimmed by 5 bases and V by 0 bases; bases with no gene match: 3. The CDR3 extends over 16 amino acids. The CDR3 spells CASSQDSGGANNEQFF. CDR3 DNA sequence: TGCGCCAGCAGCCAAGATAGCGGGGGGGCCAACAATGAGCAGTTCTTC.

This clonotype has only a few counts. The chain combines TRBV7-2 with TRBJ2-1, with a tentative D call TRBD1 (6 bases). Germline lookup yields CDR1 SGHTA and CDR2 FQGNSA. The CDR3 runs to 10 residues. V was shortened by 6 bases and J by 13 bases, with 10 bases between the two germline ends. The CDR3, as DNA: TGTGCCAGCAGGGGACAAAAACAGTTCTTC. Amino acids: CASRGQKQFF. Full variable domain (missing parts from reference TRBV7-2 and TRBJ2-1): GAGVSQSPSNKVTEKGKDVELRCDPISGHTALYWYRQSLGQGLEFLIYFQGNSAPDKSGLPSDRFSAERTGGSVSTLTIQRTQQEDSAVYLCASRGQKQFFGPGTRLTVL.

This clonotype has a count of ten or more. The CDR3 DNA sequence: TGTGCCAGCAGCCAAGGTACAGGGGGCGGAACATGGGGAGAGACCCAGTACTTC. Its translation: CASSQGTGGGTWGETQYF. The chain recombines TRBV4-2 with TRBJ2-5, with 9 bases matching TRBD1. CDR1 and CDR2 from the germline V gene are LGHNA and YNFKEQ. This CDR3 has 18 residues. Trimming took 1 base from V and 4 from J; bases not matched to a gene: 13.

This clonotype is deemed medium-sized. V and J are TRBV18 and TRBJ1-2; no clear D gene. Germline CDR1 is KGHSH and CDR2 is LQKENI. V was trimmed by 2 bases and J by 8 bases, leaving 6 bases between them. The CDR3 consists of 11 residues. The CDR3 coding sequence is TGTGCCAGCTCACCAAGCGAGGGCTACACCTTC. This translates into CASSPSEGYTF.

J is TRBJ2-2 and V is TRBV5-1, with 7 positions matching TRBD2. Germline V lookup: CDR1 SGHRS, CDR2 YFSETQ. The CDR3 spans 14 residues. With V trimmed by 1 base and J by 7 bases, 4 bases remained unmatched. CDR3 region: CASSLFAGDGELFF. The CDR3 region has the DNA TGCGCCAGCAGCTTGTTCGCGGGGGACGGGGAGCTGTTTTTT. Full variable domain (missing parts from reference TRBV5-1 and TRBJ2-2): KAGVTQTPRYLIKTRGQQVTLSCSPISGHRSVSWYQQTPGQGLQFLFEYFSETQRNKGNFPGRFSGRQFSNSRSEMNVSTLELGDSALYLCASSLFAGDGELFFGEGSRLTVL.

This clonotype is labeled as medium-sized. This sequence joins TRBV24-1 and TRBJ1-2; D gene uncertain. V was shortened by 4 bases and J by 4 bases, with 15 bases between the two germline ends. CDR1 KGHDR and CDR2 SFDVKD come from the germline V gene. This CDR3 spans 15 amino acids. CDR3 DNA: TGTGCCACCAGTGAAGCTGACGGAGGATTCTATGGCTACACCTTC. Protein sequence: CATSEADGGFYGYTF.

This chain joins TRBV7-3 and TRBJ1-6; D perhaps matches TRBD1 (5 bases). This CDR3 is 13 amino acids long. In germline, CDR1 is SGHTA, CDR2 FQGTGA. Trimming shortened V by 5 bases and J by 11 bases, and 13 bases separated the two germline ends. The CDR3 is CASSPTGEPPLHF. The CDR3 DNA is TGTGCCAGCAGCCCAACGGGGGAACCACCCCTCCACTTT. Full variable domain (rest looked up from reference TRBV7-3 and TRBJ1-6): GAGVSQTPSNKVTEKGKYVELRCDPISGHTALYWYRQSLGQGPEFLIYFQGTGAADDSGLPNDRFFAVRPEGSVSTLKIQRTERGDSAVYLCASSPTGEPPLHFGNGTRLTVT.

The rearrangement joins TRBV6-5 to TRBJ2-1, with 8 positions matching TRBD2. The CDR3 is made up of 14 amino acids. The germline V gene encodes CDR1 MNHEY and CDR2 SVGAGI. Trimming took 2 bases from V and 7 from J; bases not matched to a gene: 4. As DNA, the CDR3 is TGTGCCAGCAGTTACCGCGGGGGGAAGAATGAGCAGTTCTTC. Residues: CASSYRGGKNEQFF.

This clonotype was seen ten or more times. In DNA, the CDR3 is TGCAGTGCCCCGGACGAGGGCTACACCTTC. This gives the protein CSAPDEGYTF. The chain couples TRBV20-1 to TRBJ1-2; D unclear. Trimming pared 6 bases from V and 8 bases from J, leaving 10 bases between. The germline V gene has CDR1 DFQATT and CDR2 SNEGSKA (reference sequence). This CDR3 contains 10 residues.

As for this clonotype: Just one base apart from a much larger clone, this may be a read error. The CDR3 carries no conserved terminal phenylalanine or tryptophan, so it likely arises from a read error. The chain combines TRBV14 with TRBJ1-1; D uncertain. Germline V gene data show CDR1 as SGHDN and CDR2 as FVKESK. V shed 4 bases and J shed 2 bases, with 11 bases lying between them. The CDR3 contains 14 residues. CDR3 in amino acids: CASSRPGLNTEAFL. CDR3 in DNA: TGTGCCAGCAGCCGCCCGGGTCTAAACACTGAAGCTTTCCTT.

The rearrangement uses TRBV10-3 and TRBJ2-1, with D possibly matching TRBD2 (5 bases). The CDR3 contains 12 residues. Germline V gives CDR1 ENHRY, CDR2 SYGVKD. V gave up 10 bases and J gave up 6 bases, with 13 bases separating them. The CDR3: CATGVNGNEQFF. DNA for the CDR3: TGTGCCACCGGGGTGAATGGCAATGAGCAGTTCTTC.

The chain employs TRBV15 and TRBJ1-3, with D unclear. CDR3 length: 17 amino acids. Trimming left V 3 bases short and J 0 bases short, with 15 bases between. Per germline, CDR1 LNHNV and CDR2 YYDKDF (reference sequence). The chain's CDR3 is CATSSQDAGNSGNTIYF. The CDR3 DNA reads TGTGCCACCAGCAGCCAAGACGCCGGAAACTCTGGAAACACCATATATTTT.

About this clonotype itself: Germline is not matched at one junction end, which may reflect a read error. The chain joins TRBV7-2 to TRBJ1-6; possibly TRBD1 for D (6 bases). Per germline, CDR1 SGHTA and CDR2 FQGNSA. The CDR3 covers 17 residues. CDR3 in DNA: TGTGGCAGCAGCTTAGAGAGTCGGCAGGGGCCCAATTCACCCCTCCACTTT. Translated: CGSSLESRQGPNSPLHF.

The chain links TRBV5-1 to TRBJ1-6; D remains ambiguous. V was cut by 2 bases and J by 5 bases, with 14 bases left in between. Germline CDR1 is SGHRS and CDR2 is YFSETQ. The CDR3 totals 16 residues. The CDR3 bases are TGCGCCAGCAGCTTAGTGGCTCGCCCCAATAATTCACCCCTCCACTTT. Protein: CASSLVARPNNSPLHF.

V usage is TRBV19 and J usage is TRBJ1-3; D gene unclear. Trimming removed 3 bases at V and 0 bases at J, with 6 bases between. Per the germline V gene, CDR1 is LNHDA and CDR2 is SQIVND (reference sequence). The CDR3 spans 14 residues. The CDR3: CASSIRSSGNTIYF. CDR3 in DNA: TGTGCCAGTAGTATTCGGAGCTCTGGAAACACCATATATTTT.

The chain employs TRBV5-5 and TRBJ2-7; D possibly uses TRBD1 or TRBD2 (5 bases each). The CDR3 has 16 residues. Per the germline V gene, CDR1 is SGHKS and CDR2 is YYEKEE (reference sequence). Deletions cut 0 bases from V and 3 bases from J, with 16 bases between. CDR3 nucleotide sequence: TGTGCCAGCAGCTTGGTTGGGACCCCGTTCGACTACGAGCAGTACTTC. This sequence encodes CASSLVGTPFDYEQYF.

V is TRBV7-9 and J is TRBJ1-4, with 9 positions matching TRBD1. CDR3 size: 14 residues. Germline assignment: CDR1 SEHNR and CDR2 FQNEAQ (reference sequence). V trimming: 5 bases; J trimming: 12 bases; junction bases outside the gene matches: 10. This CDR3 is CASSPMGQGPQLFF. CDR3 in DNA: TGTGCCAGCAGCCCGATGGGACAGGGACCACAACTGTTTTTT.

This chain connects TRBV9 to TRBJ2-2; D might be TRBD2 (6 bases). V was cut by 0 bases and J by 1 base, with 13 bases left in between. The CDR3 is 17 amino acids. CDR1 is SGDLS and CDR2 is YYNGEE in the germline V gene. CDR3 in DNA: TGTGCCAGCAGCGTAGGGGGCGGGGTCGTGAACACCGGGGAGCTGTTTTTT. Translating it yields CASSVGGGVVNTGELFF. Together with reference TRBV9 and TRBJ2-2, the CDR3 gives the full variable domain: DSGVTQTPKHLITATGQRVTLRCSPRSGDLSVYWYQQSLDQGLQFLIQYYNGEERAKGNILERFSAQQFPDLHSELNLSSLELGDSALYFCASSVGGGVVNTGELFFGEGSRLTVL.

The rearrangement uses TRBV29-1 and TRBJ1-5; 9 bases fit TRBD1. In germline, CDR1 is SQVTM, CDR2 ANQGSEA. The CDR3 has 12 residues. Unmatched junction bases numbered 0, after V lost 4 bases and J lost 5 bases. The CDR3, as DNA: TGCAGCGTTGGACAGGGGGATCAGCCCCAGCATTTT. Translated: CSVGQGDQPQHF.

This clonotype is labeled as medium-sized. J is TRBJ1-4 and V is TRBV5-1, with D uncertain. Germline CDR1 reads SGHRS; CDR2 reads YFSETQ. CDR3 size: 13 residues. With 2 bases removed from V and 5 bases from J, the gap between germline ends came to 7 bases. The CDR3 bases are TGCGCCAGCAGCTTTGGGGAAAATGAAAAACTGTTTTTT. Protein: CASSFGENEKLFF.

Concerning this clonotype itself: Mismatch with germline at one junction end may stem from a read error. The chain joins TRBV6-6 to TRBJ1-5; 8 nucleotides line up with TRBD1. CDR1 MNHNY and CDR2 SVGAGI come from the germline V gene (reference sequence). This CDR3 region has 14 residues. CDR3: CASSRTGGDQPRHF. In DNA, the CDR3 is TGTGCCAGCAGTCGTACAGGGGGAGACCAGCCCCGGCATTTT.

Within the sample, this clonotype is medium-sized. The chain joins TRBV6-2 or TRBV6-3 to TRBJ1-2; D uncertain. The CDR3 is 15 residues long. V lost 7 bases to trimming and J lost 6 bases, with 21 bases between them. The V gene's germline CDR1 is MNHEY and CDR2 SVGEGT. The CDR3 region is CASTHPGQTSHGYTF. The CDR3 DNA follows: TGTGCCAGCACCCATCCGGGCCAAACCAGCCATGGCTACACCTTC.